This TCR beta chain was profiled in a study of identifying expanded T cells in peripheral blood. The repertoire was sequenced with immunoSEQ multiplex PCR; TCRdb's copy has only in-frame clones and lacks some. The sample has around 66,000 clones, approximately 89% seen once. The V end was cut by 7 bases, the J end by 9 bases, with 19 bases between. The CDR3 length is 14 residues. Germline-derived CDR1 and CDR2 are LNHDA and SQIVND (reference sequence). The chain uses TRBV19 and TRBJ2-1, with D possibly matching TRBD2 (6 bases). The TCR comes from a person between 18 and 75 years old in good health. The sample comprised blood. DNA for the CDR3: TGTGCCAGTAAGGGACTTAGCCCTCCCAGTGAGCAGTTCTTC. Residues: CASKGLSPPSEQFF.